This record looks at one TCR beta chain sequence and its context. Which antigen it targets is not known. Base qualities are not recorded, but no much larger clone differs from it by a single base. The CDR3 regions of human TCRbeta chains were analyzed by immunosequencing. For the original study's pipeline: Repertoire TCRs were checked for matches against a reference library of SARS-CoV-2-specific TCRs that had been generated using the MIRA antigen-specificity platform. Breadth was defined as the fraction of unique TCRs that were SARS-CoV-2-associated, and depth was defined as the fraction of total T cells that were SARS-CoV-2-associated. Using the MIRA data, each spike-specific TCR was mapped to the spike region that the TCR reacts to and placed in a CD4 or CD8 class. Log10-transformed breadth and depth values were compared by one-way ANOVA with Sidak's multiple comparisons tests. Sourced from immuneACCESS, this table was stored by TCRdb with only in-frame sequences that have V and J called. A share of the clones is absent; for the studies checked, an unresolved V gene accounts for under half, and the remainder has no known explanation. That table is the source of V, J and clone size, and D and trimming were worked out from the DNA. Present in this sample are roughly 150,000 clones, roughly 91% of which were seen just once. The ten largest clonotypes hold around 6.3% of the sample.

The sample's time point label, decoded: about 28 days (+/-7) after the second vaccine dose. Because spike-specific TCR depth and breadth did not differ between the two schedules, AZD1222 recipients who got a second dose at roughly 4 weeks were pooled with those who got a second dose at roughly 12 weeks. Vaccinee samples were obtained from the UK trials COV001 and COV002, which included a single-blind randomized controlled phase 2/3 trial of AZD1222 (ChAdOx1 nCoV-19) in healthy adults. Trial participant PBMC samples were collected at day 0 and day 28 after the second dose for TCRbeta chain sequencing. The record originates from a study of T cell responses to AZD1222 COVID-19 vaccine (dated by TCRdb to about 2021). For context, the study as a whole: TCR sequencing covered fewer than 250 trial participants: approximately 200 given two doses of AZD1222 and 26 given two doses of MenACWY control vaccine. Trial participants were enrolled by age into 18-55, 56-69 and 70-plus year subgroups, with approximately 150, 30 and 60 TCR-sequenced participants respectively.

General findings and caveats noted by the study authors: The 56-69-year group was small, and its depth increase did not reach significance, likely because of low power. CD4 TCRs associated with the vaccine covered the entire spike protein, and the dominant responses were in regions 160-218 and 743-854. Reportedly, almost half of the unique spike-specific TCRs recognized epitopes lying outside the regions that are mutated in the B.1.351 and B.1.1.7 variants. Because no day 14 peak-response samples were available, the repertoires could be characterized only after the peak T cell response. Participants were mostly white British and included more females than males, and it was suggested by the authors that clonal diversity may have been underestimated. Only 5 to 7 AZD1222 recipients were SARS-CoV-2 seropositive at baseline, limiting conclusions about previously exposed vaccinees. After two AZD1222 doses, spike-specific TCR breadth and depth were significantly higher than at day 0 and than in MenACWY recipients.

Specimen: peripheral blood, collected 28 days after the second AZD1222 dose. This sequence originates from an adult who received the AZD1222 COVID-19 vaccine.

The DNA sequence is TGTGCCAGCAGCTCATCACCGGGACTAAATCAGCCCCAGCATTTT. Its product reads: CASSSSPGLNQPQHF. The chain joins TRBV9 to TRBJ1-5; a weak D assignment points to TRBD1 (5 bases agree). CDR1 is given as SGDLS and CDR2 as YYNGEE, both from the germline V gene. The CDR3 numbers 15 residues from cysteine through phenylalanine. The only DNA kept is the CDR3, 45 bases in frame from the first base. V is cut by 4 bases and J by 4 bases, and the space between the germline ends is 15 bases.